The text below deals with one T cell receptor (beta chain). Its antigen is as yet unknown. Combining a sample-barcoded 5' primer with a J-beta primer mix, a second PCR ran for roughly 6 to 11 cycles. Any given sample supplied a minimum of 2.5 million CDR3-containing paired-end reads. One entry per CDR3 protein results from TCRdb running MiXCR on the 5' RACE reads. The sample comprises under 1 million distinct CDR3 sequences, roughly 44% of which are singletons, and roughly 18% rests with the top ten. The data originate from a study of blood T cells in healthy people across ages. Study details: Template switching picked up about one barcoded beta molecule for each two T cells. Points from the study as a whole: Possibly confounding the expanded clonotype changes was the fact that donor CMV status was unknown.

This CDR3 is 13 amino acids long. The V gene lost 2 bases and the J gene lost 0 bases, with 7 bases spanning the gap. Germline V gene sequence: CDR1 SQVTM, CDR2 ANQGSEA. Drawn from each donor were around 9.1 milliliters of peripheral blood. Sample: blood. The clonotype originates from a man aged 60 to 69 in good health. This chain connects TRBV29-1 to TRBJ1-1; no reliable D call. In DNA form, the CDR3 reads TGCAGCGTTGAAAACAGATTGAACACTGAAGCTTTCTTT. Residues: CSVENRLNTEAFF.